One sample yielded the 13 T cell receptor beta chains listed below, sequenced in a study of CD8 T cells in Susac syndrome. RNA amounts of about 0.5 to 1 ug underwent reverse transcription with random hexamers. TCRdb called the immunoSEQ multiplex PCR reads again in MiXCR, with one record for every CDR3 protein. Here the sample spans under 200,000 distinct CDR3 sequences, 90% to 96% being singletons. The source material was CD4+ T cells from PBMCs. The source is a human donor with Susac syndrome.

V gene TRBV18 combines with J gene TRBJ1-2; D gene unclear. V dropped 3 bases and J dropped 4 bases, with 15 bases sitting between them. Looked up from germline, CDR1 is KGHSH and CDR2 is LQKENI. There are 15 residues in the CDR3. The CDR3 coding sequence is TGTGCCAGCTCACCTACCAGTATCGCTCGCTATGGCTACACCTTC. Translated: CASSPTSIARYGYTF.

The V and J genes are TRBV20-1 and TRBJ2-7; TRBD2 matches at 10 bases. CDR3 size: 13 residues. Germline V lookup: CDR1 DFQATT, CDR2 SNEGSKA (reference sequence). The V segment lost 3 bases and the J segment 7 bases; nucleotides outside the gene matches: 6. CDR3 sequence (DNA): TGCAGTGCTAGCCTAGCGGGAGTGAAGGAGCAGTACTTC. Amino acids: CSASLAGVKEQYF.

This rearrangement joins TRBV20-1 to TRBJ1-5; no clear D gene. CDR3 length: 14 residues. Germline-derived CDR1 and CDR2 are DFQATT and SNEGSKA (reference sequence). V lost 5 bases and J 4 bases, leaving 15 bases between the germline ends. CDR3 in amino acids: CSASPVQTNQPQHF. CDR3 coding DNA: TGCAGTGCTTCCCCCGTACAGACTAATCAGCCCCAGCATTTT.

The genes are TRBV28 and TRBJ2-7; the D is unclear. The germline V gene has CDR1 MDHEN and CDR2 SYDVKM. The CDR3 length is 15 residues. V lost 4 bases, J lost 0 bases, and 13 bases lay in between. DNA for the CDR3: TGTGCCAGCAGTTCCCCGGCTTCGAGCTCCTACGAGCAGTACTTC. This encodes CASSSPASSSYEQYF. The full variable domain, with the rest looked up from reference TRBV28 and TRBJ2-7, is DVKVTQSSRYLVKRTGEKVFLECVQDMDHENMFWYRQDPGLGLRLIYFSYDVKMKEKGDIPEGYSVSREKKERFSLILESASTNQTSMYLCASSSPASSSYEQYFGPGTRLTVT.

This clonotype was counted once. The chain uses TRBV28 and TRBJ2-1; TRBD2 matches at 9 bases. The CDR3 consists of 17 residues. The germline V gene has CDR1 MDHEN and CDR2 SYDVKM. V was pared by 6 bases and J by 8 bases, with 17 bases of the junction left unmatched. The CDR3: CASSLPGGLAGTDEQFF. The CDR3 DNA follows: TGTGCCAGCAGCCTCCCCGGTGGTCTAGCGGGAACGGATGAGCAGTTCTTC.

The chain combines TRBV28 with TRBJ2-5; the D is unclear. Trimming left V 5 bases short and J 10 bases short, with 14 bases between. Per germline, CDR1 MDHEN and CDR2 SYDVKM. The CDR3 sequence is 12 residues long. CDR3 coding DNA: TGTGCCAGCAGTCCCTCGTTGGGTAGCCAGTACTTC. It translates to CASSPSLGSQYF.

The chain combines TRBV29-1 with TRBJ2-7, with 10 bases fitting TRBD1. V shed 5 bases, J shed 2 bases, and the junction held 9 bases outside the gene matches. The CDR3 sequence is 15 residues long. CDR1 and CDR2 from the germline V gene are SQVTM and ANQGSEA. CDR3 region: CSVPTGTGAPYEQYF. CDR3 sequence (DNA): TGCAGCGTTCCCACCGGGACAGGGGCACCCTACGAGCAGTACTTC.

This clonotype was picked up a small number of times. The J gene is TRBJ2-2, the V gene TRBV7-2; D is unclear. The germline V gene has CDR1 SGHTA and CDR2 FQGNSA. V was shortened by 1 base and J by 7 bases, with 7 bases between the two germline ends. The CDR3 loop spans 13 amino acids. Here the CDR3 reads CASSLEGLGELFF. CDR3 DNA sequence: TGTGCCAGCAGCTTAGAGGGCCTCGGGGAGCTGTTTTTT.

The chain uses TRBV20-1 and TRBJ2-7; no reliable D call. V was clipped by 1 base and J by 1 base, with 8 bases between them. This CDR3 comprises 13 residues. Looked up from germline, CDR1 is DFQATT and CDR2 is SNEGSKA (reference sequence). CDR3 protein: CSARVYSSYEQYF. In DNA form, the CDR3 reads TGCAGTGCTAGAGTTTACAGTTCCTACGAGCAGTACTTC.

The chain carries TRBV4-3 and TRBJ2-6; D gene unclear. V dropped 6 bases and J dropped 0 bases, with 9 bases sitting between them. This CDR3 has 15 amino acids. Germline V gene data show CDR1 as LGHNA and CDR2 as YSLEER. Here the CDR3 DNA reads TGCGCCAGCAGTGATATTGGCTCTGGGGCCAACGTCCTGACTTTC. Its protein product is CASSDIGSGANVLTF.

The rearrangement links TRBV7-9 to TRBJ2-5, with 7 bases fitting TRBD1. The V gene end was trimmed by 5 bases and the J gene end by 5 bases; junction bases not matched to a gene: 8. The CDR3 totals 14 residues. The germline V gene encodes CDR1 SEHNR and CDR2 FQNEAQ (reference sequence). CDR3 sequence reads: CASSPKTGLETQYF. CDR3 coding DNA: TGTGCCAGCAGCCCGAAGACAGGGCTTGAGACCCAGTACTTC.

This chain connects TRBV28 to TRBJ2-1; TRBD1 matches 7 bases. Per the germline V gene, CDR1 is MDHEN and CDR2 is SYDVKM. Trimming removed 3 bases from V and 7 bases from J; junction bases left unmatched: 9. This CDR3 comprises 15 residues. The CDR3 coding sequence is TGTGCCAGCAGTTTTATCAGGGGGTTGGGGAATGAGCAGTTCTTC. Protein product: CASSFIRGLGNEQFF. Supplemented by reference TRBV28 and TRBJ2-1, the full variable domain reads DVKVTQSSRYLVKRTGEKVFLECVQDMDHENMFWYRQDPGLGLRLIYFSYDVKMKEKGDIPEGYSVSREKKERFSLILESASTNQTSMYLCASSFIRGLGNEQFFGPGTRLTVL.

The genes are TRBV28 and TRBJ2-5; D could derive from TRBD1 or TRBD2 (5 bases each). Trimming shortened V by 3 bases and J by 0 bases, and 11 bases separated the two germline ends. CDR1 and CDR2 (germline): MDHEN, SYDVKM. The CDR3 runs to 15 residues. The chain's CDR3 is CASSLRDLYQETQYF. DNA for the CDR3: TGTGCCAGCAGTTTGAGGGACCTGTACCAAGAGACCCAGTACTTC.